The next 7 T cell receptor beta chains were all read from a single sample in a study of CD8+ T cells in alopecia areata (dated by TCRdb to 2016 to 2018). Receptor amplification or capture employed the immunoSEQ multiplex PCR assay. RNA was extracted from all samples and reverse transcribed into cDNA as template for TCR sequencing. In its TCRdb copy, this immuneACCESS table keeps in-frame sequences only and misses some clones. Where compared with another copy, unresolved V genes explain less than half of these, and the others have no known cause. This sample comprises hundreds of thousands of clones, roughly 69% of them detected only once. The top ten clones comprise approximately 1.2% of the sample. The sample's time point label, in plain terms: baseline before oral tofacitinib. The sequencing here drew on CD4+ T cells sorted from blood, taken at week 0. These TCRs come from a human donor with alopecia areata.

This chain joins TRBV4-2 and TRBJ1-6; perhaps TRBD1 as D (5 bases). The germline V gene encodes CDR1 LGHNA and CDR2 YNFKEQ. Trimming left V 0 bases short and J 7 bases short, with 16 bases between. The CDR3 totals 17 residues. The CDR3 DNA is TGTGCCAGCAGCCAAGAAGAAACCGGGGCCTGGAATTCACCCCTCCACTTT. Translation gives CASSQEETGAWNSPLHF.

V gene TRBV4-1 combines with J gene TRBJ2-7, with a possible D match to TRBD2 (6 bases). Germline CDR1 reads MGHRA; CDR2 reads YSYEKL. CDR3 length: 14 amino acids. Deletions cut 0 bases from V and 6 bases from J, with 12 bases between. CDR3 DNA: TGCGCCAGCAGCCAAGAAGAGGGACTCCGCGAGCAGTACTTC. Protein: CASSQEEGLREQYF.

The chain uses TRBV11-1 and TRBJ1-5; D gene uncertain. Deletions cut 5 bases from V and 12 bases from J, with 14 bases between. The CDR3 totals 12 residues. CDR1 is SGHAT and CDR2 is FQDESV in the germline V gene (reference sequence). CDR3 amino acids: CASSPEESLQHF. The CDR3 DNA reads TGTGCCAGCAGCCCAGAGGAATCACTCCAGCATTTT.

The chain is built from TRBV12-5 and TRBJ2-3; 7 nucleotides agree with TRBD1. This CDR3 contains 14 residues. The germline gives CDR1 LGHNT, CDR2 FRNRAP. With 1 base clipped from V and 4 bases from J, the junction kept 2 bases outside the gene matches. CDR3 in DNA: TGTGCTAGTGGTTTGGGACAGGGTCCAGATACGCAGTATTTT. As protein: CASGLGQGPDTQYF.

The chain couples TRBV6-5 to TRBJ1-5; TRBD1 aligns across 12 bases. The CDR3 length is 14 residues. V lost 6 bases to trimming and J lost 12 bases; unmatched junction nucleotides: 9. Germline V gene lookup returns CDR1 MNHEY and CDR2 SVGAGI. This CDR3 is CASSPGTGGLNQHF. The CDR3 nucleotides are TGTGCCAGCAGCCCCGGGACAGGGGGCTTGAACCAGCATTTT.

The J gene is TRBJ1-1, the V gene TRBV29-1; no clear D gene. Germline values: CDR1 SQVTM, CDR2 ANQGSEA. V lost 6 bases and J 6 bases, leaving 14 bases between the germline ends. CDR3 length: 12 amino acids. The CDR3 nucleotides read TGCAGCGTGGCGCGAGACCTCTCTGAAGCTTTCTTT. Protein: CSVARDLSEAFF.

This chain uses TRBV30 with TRBJ1-5; tentatively, D is TRBD1 (6 bases). The germline CDR1 and CDR2 sequences are GTSNPN and SVGIG (reference sequence). The CDR3 contains 19 residues. V dropped 0 bases and J dropped 2 bases, with 23 bases sitting between them. CDR3 sequence (DNA): TGTGCCTGGAGTGTAAGCAGGGGTAGTGATGTGAGGGGCAATCAGCCCCAGCATTTT. It encodes CAWSVSRGSDVRGNQPQHF.